Shown below are 21 T cell receptor beta chains from a single sample sequenced in a study of blood T cell repertoires in COVID-19. The protocol was immunoSEQ multiplex PCR, while the TCRdb copy is restricted to in-frame clones and leaves out a portion. The sample includes some 140,000 clones, about 86% seen only once; the top ten take 18%. The sample taken for sequencing was peripheral blood. Receptors originate from a woman aged 45-60 years who had recovered from COVID-19.

In its sample, this clone was seen a few times. The chain carries TRBV7-8 and TRBJ2-2; the D gene is possibly TRBD1 (5 bases). This CDR3 is 15 amino acids long. Deletions cut 7 bases from V and 2 bases from J, with 14 bases between. Germline CDR1 reads SGHVS; CDR2 reads FQNEAQ. CDR3 sequence (DNA): TGTGCCAGCACCCAGGGCAGGACCAACACCGGGGAGCTGTTTTTT. Its protein is CASTQGRTNTGELFF.

The chain links TRBV29-1 to TRBJ2-3, with no clear D. Trimming took 4 bases from V and 5 from J, leaving 16 bases between them. This CDR3 contains 14 residues. Germline V gene lookup returns CDR1 SQVTM and CDR2 ANQGSEA. The CDR3 sequence: CSVAASLTGDTQYF. Written as DNA, the CDR3 is TGCAGCGTTGCGGCGTCCTTAACGGGAGATACGCAGTATTTT.

This clone is medium-sized within its sample. This chain joins TRBV6-4 and TRBJ2-7, with unresolved D. The ends were cut back, 4 bases at V and 3 bases at J, with 13 bases in the middle. The CDR3 spans 14 residues. Germline V gene sequence: CDR1 MRHNA, CDR2 SNTAGT. The CDR3 sequence: CASSGSNEFYEQYF. The CDR3, as DNA: TGTGCCAGCAGTGGATCGAACGAGTTCTACGAGCAGTACTTC.

The chain recombines TRBV29-1 with TRBJ1-2, with D tentatively TRBD1 (5 bases). Trimming shortened V by 4 bases and J by 7 bases, and 13 bases separated the two germline ends. CDR1 is SQVTM and CDR2 is ANQGSEA in the germline V gene. This CDR3 has 12 residues. The CDR3 DNA sequence: TGCAGCGTTGGGTCAGGGCGACTTGGCTACACCTTC. This gives the protein CSVGSGRLGYTF.

The CDR3 loop is CARSGINDEQFF. The CDR3, as DNA: TGTGCCAGAAGCGGGATTAACGATGAGCAGTTCTTC. The J gene is TRBJ2-1, the V gene TRBV2; 7 bases fit TRBD2. In germline, CDR1 is SNHLY, CDR2 FYNNEI. The CDR3 has 12 amino acids. The ends lost 9 bases at V and 8 bases at J; junction bases unmatched: 7.

The rearrangement uses TRBV4-1 and TRBJ2-7; a possible D gene is TRBD1 (5 bases). Between the trimmed V and J ends, which lost 1 base and 2 bases, there was a span of 9 bases. The CDR3 contains 14 residues. From germline, CDR1 is MGHRA and CDR2 YSYEKL. The CDR3 region has the DNA TGCGCCAGCAGCCAAGGGACACCCCCCTACGAGCAGTACTTC. It yields the protein CASSQGTPPYEQYF.

For the CDR3, the DNA is TGTGCCAGCAGCCGCGGCCTTACCGCCCCCAACGAGCAGTACTTC. Translated, it gives CASSRGLTAPNEQYF. The V gene is TRBV3-1 (or the pseudogene TRBV3-2), the J gene TRBJ2-7; D gene ambiguous. Trimming removed 4 bases at V and 5 bases at J, with 18 bases between. There are 15 residues in the CDR3. Germline CDR1 reads LGHDT; CDR2 reads YNNKEL (reference sequence).

On this clone itself: Different DNA sequences within this sample yield the same CDR3. This sequence joins TRBV18 and TRBJ2-5; D is perhaps TRBD2 (5 bases). The CDR3 totals 13 residues. Per germline, CDR1 KGHSH and CDR2 LQKENI. The V end lost 1 base, the J end lost 4 bases, and 7 bases lay between the germline ends. CDR3 protein: CASSPQGRETQYF. Written as DNA, the CDR3 is TGTGCCAGCTCACCACAAGGGAGAGAGACCCAGTACTTC.

This rearrangement joins TRBV4-3 to TRBJ1-2; no definite D call. Germline CDR1 and CDR2: LGHNA and YSLEER. V lost 0 bases and J 0 bases, leaving 11 bases between the germline ends. The CDR3 has 16 amino acids. This CDR3 is CASSQDFNRANYGYTF. CDR3 nucleotides: TGCGCCAGCAGCCAAGATTTTAACAGAGCTAACTATGGCTACACCTTC.

This chain connects TRBV5-8 to TRBJ1-2; 8 nucleotides align to TRBD1. This CDR3 region has 14 residues. V shed 2 bases, J shed 2 bases, and the junction held 2 bases outside the gene matches. The V gene's germline CDR1 is SGHTS and CDR2 YDEGEE. The CDR3 sequence is CASSLWDRNYGYTF. In DNA form, the CDR3 reads TGTGCCAGCAGCTTATGGGACAGGAACTATGGCTACACCTTC. Drawing the rest from reference TRBV5-8 and TRBJ1-2, the complete variable domain is EAGVTQSPTHLIKTRGQQATLRCSPISGHTSVYWYQQALGLGLQFLLWYDEGEERNRGNFPPRFSGRQFPNYSSELNVNALELEDSALYLCASSLWDRNYGYTFGSGTRLTVV.

V and J are TRBV4-2 and TRBJ2-2, with D uncertain. Trimming removed 7 bases from V and 1 base from J, with 13 bases in between. Germline loops: CDR1 LGHNA, CDR2 YNFKEQ. CDR3 length: 15 residues. CDR3 in amino acids: CASTSSDRNTGELFF. In DNA form, the CDR3 reads TGTGCCAGCACCTCGTCCGATAGGAACACCGGGGAGCTGTTTTTT.

This clone showed up just once. The V gene is TRBV30, the J gene TRBJ1-2, with a weak D call TRBD1 (5 bases). The germline V gene has CDR1 GTSNPN and CDR2 SVGIG (reference sequence). This CDR3 is 13 amino acids long. Trimming removed 4 bases at V and 5 bases at J, with 14 bases between. CDR3 in DNA: TGTGCCTGGAATAAGGGGATCGGGTATGGCTACACCTTC. Amino acid sequence: CAWNKGIGYGYTF.

The V call is TRBV5-1, the J call TRBJ2-5, with 9 bases that match TRBD1. The J segment lost 3 bases and the V segment lost 1 base, leaving 4 bases of the junction unmatched. This CDR3 comprises 15 residues. Germline CDR1 reads SGHRS; CDR2 reads YFSETQ. CDR3 in DNA: TGCGCCAGCAGCTTGTATAGGACAGGGGAAGAGACCCAGTACTTC. It is translated as CASSLYRTGEETQYF. Based on the CDR3 plus reference TRBV5-1 and TRBJ2-5, the full variable domain is KAGVTQTPRYLIKTRGQQVTLSCSPISGHRSVSWYQQTPGQGLQFLFEYFSETQRNKGNFPGRFSGRQFSNSRSEMNVSTLELGDSALYLCASSLYRTGEETQYFGPGTRLLVL.

The chain is built from TRBV5-1 and TRBJ1-1; 9 bases fit TRBD1. The CDR3 is 14 residues long. With V trimmed by 5 bases and J by 4 bases, 6 bases remained unmatched. Germline CDR1 reads SGHRS; CDR2 reads YFSETQ. The CDR3 DNA is TGCGCCAGCAGTCGAGGGGACAGGGTCACTGAAGCTTTCTTT. Translated: CASSRGDRVTEAFF. The full variable domain, completed using reference TRBV5-1 and TRBJ1-1, is KAGVTQTPRYLIKTRGQQVTLSCSPISGHRSVSWYQQTPGQGLQFLFEYFSETQRNKGNFPGRFSGRQFSNSRSEMNVSTLELGDSALYLCASSRGDRVTEAFFGQGTRLTVV.

This chain joins TRBV25-1 and TRBJ1-5; possible D gene TRBD1, 5 bases. Germline V CDR1 and CDR2: MGHDK, SYGVNS. V was pared by 1 base and J by 3 bases, with 10 bases between. This CDR3 has 15 residues. The CDR3 region is CASSESRVANQPQHF. As DNA, the CDR3 is TGTGCCAGCAGTGAATCCAGGGTGGCCAATCAGCCCCAGCATTTT.

This clone was seen a handful of times. This rearrangement joins TRBV2 to TRBJ1-5; 8 bases fit TRBD1. Germline V CDR1 and CDR2: SNHLY, FYNNEI. The CDR3 is made up of 13 amino acids. Germline trimming cut 6 bases from V and 5 bases from J; bases unmatched to any gene: 3. The CDR3 spells CASSGQGDQPQHF. Written as DNA, the CDR3 is TGTGCCAGCAGCGGACAGGGTGATCAGCCCCAGCATTTT.

The chain joins TRBV7-9 to TRBJ1-1; 7 nucleotides line up with TRBD1. Looked up from germline, CDR1 is SEHNR and CDR2 is FQNEAQ (reference sequence). Germline trimming cut 4 bases from V and 0 bases from J; bases unmatched to any gene: 11. The CDR3 runs 17 residues. The CDR3 sequence is CASSSTRGRGLNTEAFF. The CDR3 DNA sequence: TGTGCCAGCAGCTCGACCCGAGGCAGGGGGTTGAACACTGAAGCTTTCTTT.

In its sample, this clone was seen once. The V and J genes are TRBV28 and TRBJ2-5, with 9 bases aligning to TRBD1. The junction had 7 bases not matched to a gene; V was cut back by 7 bases and J by 4 bases. This CDR3 region has 14 residues. Germline values: CDR1 MDHEN, CDR2 SYDVKM. The CDR3 loop reads CASTSPGQGETQYF. DNA of the CDR3: TGTGCCAGCACCTCCCCGGGACAGGGAGAGACCCAGTACTTC.

The genes are TRBV24-1 and TRBJ2-3; 8 positions match TRBD1. Trimming at V came to 9 bases and at J to 4 bases, leaving 8 bases not matched to a gene. The CDR3 consists of 14 residues. From germline, CDR1 is KGHDR and CDR2 SFDVKD. The CDR3, as DNA: TGTGCCACCCCGCCAGGGGGCAGGGCAGATACGCAGTATTTT. Translation: CATPPGGRADTQYF.

The gene calls are TRBV12-5 and TRBJ2-7, with a possible D match to TRBD2 (5 bases). CDR1 is LGHNT, CDR2 FRNRAP, per germline. Trimming took off 2 bases at V and 7 bases at J, with 12 bases between the two ends. This CDR3 contains 13 residues. CDR3 nucleotide sequence: TGTGCTAGTGGTTTGCTTCTTCGCGGGGAGCAGTACTTC. It specifies CASGLLLRGEQYF.

V usage is TRBV11-3 and J usage is TRBJ2-7; TRBD2 is a possible D gene (5 bases). The CDR3 runs 16 residues. The ends were cut back, 1 base at V and 3 bases at J, with 16 bases in the middle. Germline CDR1 reads SGHNT; CDR2 reads YENEEA. In DNA form, the CDR3 reads TGTGCCAGCAGCTTAGGAGGGCAGCGGAAACTCTACGAGCAGTACTTC. Translated, it gives CASSLGGQRKLYEQYF.